The 2 T cell receptor beta chains listed next were all sequenced from one sample in a study of CD8 T cells in ankylosing spondylitis. Study-wide results and caveats: Ankylosing spondylitis blood seemed to carry a telltale TCR beta motif made of eight highly homologous variants.

One entry per CDR3 protein, called by TCRdb with MiXCR from the 5' RACE reads. The sample records fewer than 550,000 distinct CDR3 sequences, under 5.5% being singletons. No cognate antigen is known for these TCRs. What was sequenced was blood, either unsorted or a sorted T cell fraction (not recorded which). Receptors were obtained from a male donor with ankylosing spondylitis.

The chain combines TRBV10-2 with TRBJ1-2; TRBD1 is a possible D gene (6 bases). The CDR3 is 13 residues long. Per the germline V gene, CDR1 is WSHSY and CDR2 is SAAADI. The V end lost 7 bases, the J end lost 7 bases, and 16 bases lay between the germline ends. DNA of the CDR3: TGCGCCAGCACCGCACAGGGCGGCGGTGGCTACACCTTC. As protein: CASTAQGGGGYTF.

Ten or more counts support this clonotype. V is TRBV20-1 and J is TRBJ2-5; D might be TRBD1 (5 bases). Per the germline V gene, CDR1 is DFQATT and CDR2 is SNEGSKA (reference sequence). The V gene lost 7 bases and the J gene lost 2 bases, with 11 bases spanning the gap. The CDR3 loop spans 12 amino acids. In nucleotides, the CDR3 is TGCAGTGTACAGGTGGAGCAAGAGACCCAGTACTTC. Protein product: CSVQVEQETQYF.